This T cell receptor beta chain came from a study of B cell selection in AIRE deficiency. In the original processing: Pooled conventional T cells gave roughly 99,000 patient and 130,000 to 150,000 donor TCRbeta sequences. Using immunoSEQ multiplex PCR, the repertoire was profiled, and TCRdb retains in-frame clones only, with some absent. V and J calls and clone size are given by that table; D and trimming were obtained from the DNA. This table has tens of thousands of clones, 90% to 96% appearing once. Of note for this clone: Its antigen is unidentified.

General observations from the study: Around 30% of healthy-shared Treg TCRbeta sequences appeared in patient Tconv cells. Of roughly 3,400 shared Treg TCRbeta sequences, roughly 32% were healthy-donor-only and over 9% patient-only.

The sorted conventional CD4 T cells were gated as CD4+CD127+. The CDR3 has 14 residues. Germline CDR1 is LNHDA and CDR2 is SQIVND (reference sequence). Trimming took off 5 bases at V and 10 bases at J, with 18 bases between the two ends. This clonotype was sampled from a human donor in good health. Material for sequencing was CD4+CD127+ conventional T cells sorted from PBMCs. The chain is built from TRBV19 and TRBJ2-1; tentatively, D is TRBD2 (7 bases). The CDR3: CASSPEGGEEEQFF. CDR3 nucleotides: TGTGCCAGTAGTCCGGAGGGGGGGGAGGAGGAGCAGTTCTTC.